Sequencing of this TCR beta chain was carried out in a study of shared clonotypes between healthy human individuals. Naive CD4+ cells were CD45RA-selected; the remaining cells were memory. As to this clone: Its antigen is not identified.

Study findings and constraints: Estimated richness was generally greater in naive than memory subsets.

The method was immunoSEQ multiplex PCR; TCRdb's version includes in-frame clones alone and lacks a portion of them. The data show about 1.1 million clones, 70% to 80% seen once. The clonotype originates from a man aged 18 to 29 in good health. Some clones in this sample may be carry-over from other donors' samples. The sequenced material came from memory CD4+ T cells from PBMCs. Subset here: CD45RA-negative fraction.

The CDR3 is CASSGALVGYNEQFF. In nucleotides, the CDR3 is TGTGCCAGCAGTGGGGCGTTAGTGGGCTACAATGAGCAGTTCTTC. The chain carries TRBV6-1 and TRBJ2-1; D gene unclear. Germline V gives CDR1 MNHNS, CDR2 SASEGT. The CDR3 has 15 residues. The V end lost 4 bases, the J end lost 3 bases, and 13 bases lay between the germline ends.